The 6 T cell receptor beta chains in this list originate from one sample, sequenced in a study of T cell responses to AZD1222 COVID-19 vaccine. Measured with immunoSEQ multiplex PCR; TCRdb has only the in-frame clones, and not every one. The sample yields about 130,000 clones, around 94% seen once. The specimen comprised peripheral blood, sampled on day 0 of AZD1222 vaccination. The receptors were gathered from an adult in good health.

The CDR3 spells CASSHLDPEGAAFF. The CDR3 nucleotides read TGTGCCAGCAGCCATCTGGACCCGGAGGGTGCCGCTTTCTTT. The chain links TRBV4-2 to TRBJ1-1; D is ambiguous. The CDR3 loop spans 14 amino acids. CDR1 LGHNA and CDR2 YNFKEQ come from the germline V gene. V was pared by 3 bases and J by 11 bases, with 19 bases between.

V and J are TRBV6-5 and TRBJ2-1, with TRBD2 identical over 12 bases. After removal of 8 bases from V and 8 bases from J, the junction contained 10 bases not matched to a gene. The germline gives CDR1 MNHEY, CDR2 SVGAGI. The CDR3 spans 15 residues. CDR3 sequence: CASGQTSGSSDEQFF. Here the CDR3 DNA reads TGTGCCAGCGGCCAGACTAGCGGGAGTTCCGATGAGCAGTTCTTC.

The chain is built from TRBV5-1 and TRBJ2-7, with 9 bases lining up with TRBD2. V trimming: 1 base; J trimming: 1 base; junction bases outside the gene matches: 15. Per the germline V gene, CDR1 is SGHRS and CDR2 is YFSETQ. There are 19 residues in the CDR3. This CDR3 reads CASSLISGRGFVSSYEQYF. Written as DNA, the CDR3 is TGCGCCAGCAGCTTGATTAGCGGGAGAGGGTTTGTGAGTTCCTACGAGCAGTACTTC.

V usage is TRBV2 and J usage is TRBJ1-5; D not certain. CDR1 and CDR2 from the germline V gene are SNHLY and FYNNEI. Trimming pared 6 bases from V and 7 bases from J, leaving 13 bases between. The CDR3 loop spans 13 amino acids. The CDR3, as DNA: TGTGCCAGCAGCGCCTTTAGGACCCAGCCCCAGCATTTT. It specifies CASSAFRTQPQHF.

The V gene is TRBV4-1, the J gene TRBJ2-1, with TRBD2 matching 8 bases. CDR3 size: 16 residues. In germline, CDR1 is MGHRA, CDR2 YSYEKL. The V gene end was trimmed by 0 bases and the J gene end by 6 bases; junction bases not matched to a gene: 7. CDR3 amino acids: CASSQDRAGGGNEQFF. The CDR3 DNA is TGCGCCAGCAGCCAAGATCGGGCCGGGGGGGGCAATGAGCAGTTCTTC.

The J gene is TRBJ2-7, the V gene TRBV6-6; 9 positions agree with TRBD2. The CDR3 contains 15 residues. V lost 6 bases to trimming and J lost 4 bases; unmatched junction nucleotides: 10. CDR1 is MNHNY and CDR2 is SVGAGI in the germline V gene (reference sequence). The CDR3 reads CASRTTNAGGYEQYF. For the CDR3, the DNA is TGTGCCAGCAGGACCACTAATGCGGGAGGGTACGAGCAGTACTTC.